What follows are 6 T cell receptor beta chains derived from one specimen sequenced in a study of response to subunit inactivated influenza vaccine. One entry per CDR3 protein results from TCRdb running MiXCR on the RT-PCR reads. Of 500,000 to 550,000 distinct CDR3 sequences listed, more than 7% are singletons. The input for sequencing was PBMCs from blood, taken less than 30 months after vaccination. The receptor source for this set is a man aged 45 to 70 who received an inactivated influenza vaccine.

The chain uses TRBV7-2 and TRBJ2-1; TRBD2 matches 8 bases. The CDR3 is 17 residues long. CDR1 and CDR2 from the germline V gene are SGHTA and FQGNSA. The J segment lost 4 bases and the V segment lost 0 bases, leaving 8 bases of the junction unmatched. CDR3 coding DNA: TGTGCCAGCAGCTTAGCGTCGGCCCAGCGGGGGTACAATGAGCAGTTCTTC. Its protein is CASSLASAQRGYNEQFF.

This clonotype was recorded many times. The rearrangement links TRBV20-1 to TRBJ2-1; possible D gene TRBD2, 6 bases. The CDR3 is made up of 15 amino acids. Trimming shortened V by 4 bases and J by 3 bases, and 16 bases separated the two germline ends. Per germline, CDR1 DFQATT and CDR2 SNEGSKA (reference sequence). This chain's CDR3 is CSAMGGATHYNEQFF. CDR3 bases: TGCAGTGCTATGGGGGGAGCGACCCACTACAATGAGCAGTTCTTC.

This rearrangement joins TRBV6-1 to TRBJ1-5; unclear D gene. The CDR3 has 15 amino acids. V was cut by 5 bases and J by 1 base, with 12 bases left in between. Germline values: CDR1 MNHNS, CDR2 SASEGT. CDR3 nucleotides: TGTGCCAGCAGTCCAGGAGCGGTGAGCAATCAGCCCCAGCATTTT. Protein product: CASSPGAVSNQPQHF.

A single count supports this clonotype. At one of its ends the junction is not consistent with the germline gene, which may arise from a read error. The chain links TRBV7-6 to TRBJ2-5, with TRBD2 matching 7 bases. Germline V gene sequence: CDR1 SGHVS, CDR2 FNYEAQ. The CDR3 is 18 residues long. CDR3 DNA: TGTGCCAGCAGCCCCGCTCCGTCCGGGGGAGGGTGGCAAGATACCCAGTACTTC. Encoded protein: CASSPAPSGGGWQDTQYF. Filled out from reference TRBV7-6 and TRBJ2-5, the complete variable domain reads GAGVSQSPRYKVTKRGQDVALRCDPISGHVSLYWYRQALGQGPEFLTYFNYEAQQDKSGLPNDRFSAERPEGSISTLTIQRTEQRDSAMYRCASSPAPSGGGWQDTQYFGPGTRLLVL.

V usage is TRBV5-4 and J usage is TRBJ2-2, with 7 nucleotides matching TRBD1. V lost 4 bases, J lost 4 bases, and 10 bases stayed unmatched. Per the germline V gene, CDR1 is SGHNT and CDR2 is YYREEE (reference sequence). This CDR3 comprises 16 residues. For the CDR3, the DNA is TGTGCCAGCAGCCCCGCGGACAGGCGAAGCACCGGGGAGCTGTTTTTT. Translating it yields CASSPADRRSTGELFF. The full variable domain, in which reference TRBV5-4 and TRBJ2-2 provide the parts outside the CDR3, is ETGVTQSPTHLIKTRGQQVTLRCSSQSGHNTVSWYQQALGQGPQFIFQYYREEENGRGNFPPRFSGLQFPNYSSELNVNALELDDSALYLCASSPADRRSTGELFFGEGSRLTVL.

The chain has TRBV20-1 and TRBJ2-5, with D possibly TRBD1 on 5 matching bases. Germline V gene lookup returns CDR1 DFQATT and CDR2 SNEGSKA (reference sequence). CDR3 length: 14 amino acids. Trimming left V 6 bases short and J 2 bases short, with 16 bases between. The CDR3 is CSAPQGIGQETQYF. In DNA form, the CDR3 reads TGCAGTGCACCTCAGGGAATCGGGCAAGAGACCCAGTACTTC.